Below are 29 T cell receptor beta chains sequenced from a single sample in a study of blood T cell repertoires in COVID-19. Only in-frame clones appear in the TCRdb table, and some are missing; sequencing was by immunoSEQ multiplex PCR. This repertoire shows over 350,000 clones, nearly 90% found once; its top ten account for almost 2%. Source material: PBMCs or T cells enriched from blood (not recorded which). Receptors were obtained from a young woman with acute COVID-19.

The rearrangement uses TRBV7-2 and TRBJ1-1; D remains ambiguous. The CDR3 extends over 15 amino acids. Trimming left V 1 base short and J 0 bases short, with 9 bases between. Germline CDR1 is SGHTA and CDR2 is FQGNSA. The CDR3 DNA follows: TGTGCCAGCAGCTTAGGAGGAGTGATGAACACTGAAGCTTTCTTT. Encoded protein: CASSLGGVMNTEAFF.

The CDR3 DNA follows: TGTGCCAGCAGCCCCCCTCAGGGGAGCTCCTACAATGAGCAGTTCTTC. This translates into CASSPPQGSSYNEQFF. The chain employs TRBV5-4 and TRBJ2-1; D is perhaps TRBD1 (6 bases). V was trimmed by 4 bases and J by 0 bases, leaving 14 bases between them. The CDR3 covers 16 residues. Looked up from germline, CDR1 is SGHNT and CDR2 is YYREEE (reference sequence).

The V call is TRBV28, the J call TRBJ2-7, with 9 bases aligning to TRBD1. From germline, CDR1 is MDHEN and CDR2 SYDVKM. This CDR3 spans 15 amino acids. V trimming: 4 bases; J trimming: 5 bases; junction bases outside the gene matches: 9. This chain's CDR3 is CASSSSGTGTHEQYF. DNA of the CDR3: TGTGCCAGCAGTTCCTCCGGGACAGGGACACACGAGCAGTACTTC.

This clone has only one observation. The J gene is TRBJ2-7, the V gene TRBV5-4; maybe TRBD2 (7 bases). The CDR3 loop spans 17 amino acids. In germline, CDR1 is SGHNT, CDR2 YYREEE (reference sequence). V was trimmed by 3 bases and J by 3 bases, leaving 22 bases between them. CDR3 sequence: CASSSGGPGEIVYEQYF. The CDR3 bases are TGTGCCAGCAGCTCGGGAGGTCCAGGGGAAATAGTCTACGAGCAGTACTTC.

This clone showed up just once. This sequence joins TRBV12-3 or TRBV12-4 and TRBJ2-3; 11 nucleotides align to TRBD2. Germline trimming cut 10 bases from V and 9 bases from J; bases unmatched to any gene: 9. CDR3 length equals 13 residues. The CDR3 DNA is TGTGCCACCACGAGTAGCGGGAGGGTGACGCAGTATTTT. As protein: CATTSSGRVTQYF.

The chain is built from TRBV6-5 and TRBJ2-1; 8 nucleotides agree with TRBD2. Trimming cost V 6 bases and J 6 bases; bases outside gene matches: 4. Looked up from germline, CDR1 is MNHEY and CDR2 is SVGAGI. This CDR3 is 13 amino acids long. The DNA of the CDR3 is TGTGCCAGCAGGGCCGGGGGGGGCAATGAGCAGTTCTTC. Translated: CASRAGGGNEQFF.

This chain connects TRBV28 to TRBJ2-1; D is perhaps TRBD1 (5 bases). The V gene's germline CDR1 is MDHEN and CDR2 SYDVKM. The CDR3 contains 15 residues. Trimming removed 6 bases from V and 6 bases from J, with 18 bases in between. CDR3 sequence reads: CASRPALGAANEQFF. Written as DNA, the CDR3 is TGTGCCAGCAGGCCAGCCCTAGGGGCAGCCAATGAGCAGTTCTTC.

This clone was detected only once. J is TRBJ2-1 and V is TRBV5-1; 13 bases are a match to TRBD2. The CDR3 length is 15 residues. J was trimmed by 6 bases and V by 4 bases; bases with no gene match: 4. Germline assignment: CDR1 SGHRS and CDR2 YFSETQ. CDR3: CASSPTSGGGNEQFF. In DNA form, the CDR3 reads TGCGCCAGCAGCCCAACTAGCGGGGGGGGCAATGAGCAGTTCTTC. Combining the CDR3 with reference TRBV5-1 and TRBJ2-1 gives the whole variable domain KAGVTQTPRYLIKTRGQQVTLSCSPISGHRSVSWYQQTPGQGLQFLFEYFSETQRNKGNFPGRFSGRQFSNSRSEMNVSTLELGDSALYLCASSPTSGGGNEQFFGPGTRLTVL.

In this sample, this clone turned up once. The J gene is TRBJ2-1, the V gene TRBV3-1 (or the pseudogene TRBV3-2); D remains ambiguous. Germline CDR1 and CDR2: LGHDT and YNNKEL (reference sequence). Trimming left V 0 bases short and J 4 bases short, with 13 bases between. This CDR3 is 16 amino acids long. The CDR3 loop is CASSQDEHYPYNEQFF. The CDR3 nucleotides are TGTGCCAGCAGCCAAGATGAACATTACCCTTACAATGAGCAGTTCTTC.

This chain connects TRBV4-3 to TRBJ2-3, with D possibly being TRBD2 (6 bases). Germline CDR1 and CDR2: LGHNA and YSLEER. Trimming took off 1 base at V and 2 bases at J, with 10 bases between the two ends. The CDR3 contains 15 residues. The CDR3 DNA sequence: TGCGCCAGCAGCCAAGGGGCTAGCGTCACAGATACGCAGTATTTT. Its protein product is CASSQGASVTDTQYF.

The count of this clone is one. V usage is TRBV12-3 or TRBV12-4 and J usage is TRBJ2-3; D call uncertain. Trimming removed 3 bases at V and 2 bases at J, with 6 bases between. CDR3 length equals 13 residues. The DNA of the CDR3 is TGTGCCAGCAGTTTGGTAGACACAGATACGCAGTATTTT. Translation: CASSLVDTDTQYF.

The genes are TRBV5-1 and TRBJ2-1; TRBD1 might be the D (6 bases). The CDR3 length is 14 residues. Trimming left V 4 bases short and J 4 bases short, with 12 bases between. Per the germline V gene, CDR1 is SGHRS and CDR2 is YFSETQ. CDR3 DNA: TGCGCCAGCAGCAACGGGACATCTTACAATGAGCAGTTCTTC. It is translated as CASSNGTSYNEQFF.

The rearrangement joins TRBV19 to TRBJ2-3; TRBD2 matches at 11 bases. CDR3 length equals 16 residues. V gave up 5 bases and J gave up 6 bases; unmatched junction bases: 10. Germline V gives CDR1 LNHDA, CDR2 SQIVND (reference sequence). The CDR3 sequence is CASSSWTSGLVDTQYF. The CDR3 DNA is TGTGCCAGTAGTTCTTGGACTAGCGGGCTTGTGGATACGCAGTATTTT. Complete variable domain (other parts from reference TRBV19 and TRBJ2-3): DGGITQSPKYLFRKEGQNVTLSCEQNLNHDAMYWYRQDPGQGLRLIYYSQIVNDFQKGDIAEGYSVSREKKESFPLTVTSAQKNPTAFYLCASSSWTSGLVDTQYFGPGTRLTVL.

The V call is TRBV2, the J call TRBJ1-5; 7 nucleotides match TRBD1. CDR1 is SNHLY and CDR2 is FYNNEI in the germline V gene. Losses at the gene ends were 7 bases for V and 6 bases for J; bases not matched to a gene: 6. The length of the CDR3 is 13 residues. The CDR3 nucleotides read TGTGCCAGCAAAGACAGGGATATTCAGCCCCAGCATTTT. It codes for CASKDRDIQPQHF.

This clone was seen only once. This CDR3 reads CASSLIGRSTDTQYF. The CDR3 DNA reads TGTGCCAGCAGTTTAATAGGCAGGAGCACAGATACGCAGTATTTT. This chain joins TRBV27 and TRBJ2-3; the D is unclear. V was cut by 2 bases and J by 0 bases, with 9 bases left in between. The germline V gene encodes CDR1 MNHEY and CDR2 SMNVEV (reference sequence). The CDR3 contains 15 residues.

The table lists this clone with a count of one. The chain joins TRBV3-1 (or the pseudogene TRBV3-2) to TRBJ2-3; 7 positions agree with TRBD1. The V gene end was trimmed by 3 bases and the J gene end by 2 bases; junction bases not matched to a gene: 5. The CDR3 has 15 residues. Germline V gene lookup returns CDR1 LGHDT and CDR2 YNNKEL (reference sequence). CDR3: CASSHKGQYTDTQYF. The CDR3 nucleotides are TGTGCCAGCAGCCATAAGGGACAGTACACAGATACGCAGTATTTT.

CDR3 amino acids: CAWSGREATNEKLFF. In nucleotides, the CDR3 is TGTGCCTGGAGTGGACGGGAAGCAACTAATGAAAAACTGTTTTTT. The V gene is TRBV30, the J gene TRBJ1-4; D remains unclear. In germline, CDR1 is GTSNPN, CDR2 SVGIG (reference sequence). The CDR3 spans 15 residues. V was clipped by 1 base and J by 0 bases, with 9 bases between them.

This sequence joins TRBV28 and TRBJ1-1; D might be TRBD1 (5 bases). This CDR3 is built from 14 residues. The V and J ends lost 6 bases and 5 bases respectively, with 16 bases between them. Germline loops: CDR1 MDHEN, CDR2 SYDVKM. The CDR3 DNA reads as TGTGCCAGCAGCCGTCAGACAGTCGGGACTGAAGCTTTCTTT. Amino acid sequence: CASSRQTVGTEAFF.

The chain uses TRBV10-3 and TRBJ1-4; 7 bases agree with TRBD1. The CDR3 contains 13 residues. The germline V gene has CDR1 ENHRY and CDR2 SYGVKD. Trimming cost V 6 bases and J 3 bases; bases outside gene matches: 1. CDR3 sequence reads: CAIRGTANEKLFF. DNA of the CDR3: TGTGCCATCAGGGGGACAGCTAATGAAAAACTGTTTTTT.

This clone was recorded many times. CDR3 DNA sequence: TGTGCCAGCAGCTTGGGACGGGATCAGCCCCAGCATTTT. Its protein product is CASSLGRDQPQHF. The rearrangement links TRBV5-6 to TRBJ1-5; D not resolved. Trimming took off 0 bases at V and 5 bases at J, with 6 bases between the two ends. Germline CDR1 SGHDT, CDR2 YYEEEE. The CDR3 extends over 13 amino acids.

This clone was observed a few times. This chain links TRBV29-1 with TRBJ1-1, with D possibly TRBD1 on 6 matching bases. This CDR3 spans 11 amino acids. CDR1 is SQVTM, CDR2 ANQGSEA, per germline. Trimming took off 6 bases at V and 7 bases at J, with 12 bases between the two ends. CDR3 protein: CSVDWGHEAFF. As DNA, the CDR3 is TGCAGCGTAGACTGGGGGCATGAAGCTTTCTTT.

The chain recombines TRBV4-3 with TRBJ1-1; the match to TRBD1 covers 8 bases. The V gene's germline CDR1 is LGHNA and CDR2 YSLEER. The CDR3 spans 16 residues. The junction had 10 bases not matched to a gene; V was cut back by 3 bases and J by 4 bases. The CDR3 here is CASSQENLGQGTEAFF. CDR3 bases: TGCGCCAGCAGCCAGGAAAACTTAGGACAGGGCACTGAAGCTTTCTTT.

CDR3 amino acids: CASGGESYNSPLHF. CDR3 DNA: TGTGCCAGCGGGGGCGAGAGTTATAATTCACCCCTCCACTTT. This chain uses TRBV2 with TRBJ1-6; maybe TRBD1 (6 bases). Germline V gene lookup returns CDR1 SNHLY and CDR2 FYNNEI. This CDR3 comprises 14 residues. V dropped 8 bases and J dropped 4 bases, with 12 bases sitting between them.

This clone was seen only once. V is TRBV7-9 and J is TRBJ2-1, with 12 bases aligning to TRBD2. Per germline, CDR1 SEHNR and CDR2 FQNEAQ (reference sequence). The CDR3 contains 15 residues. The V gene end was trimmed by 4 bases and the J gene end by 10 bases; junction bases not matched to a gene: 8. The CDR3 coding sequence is TGTGCCAGCAGCTACCTAGCGGGAGGGCCTGAGGAGCAGTTCTTC. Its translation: CASSYLAGGPEEQFF.

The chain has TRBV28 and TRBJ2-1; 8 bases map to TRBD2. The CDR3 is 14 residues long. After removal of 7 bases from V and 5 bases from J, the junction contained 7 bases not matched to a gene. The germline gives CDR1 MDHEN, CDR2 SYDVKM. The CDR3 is CASTSAGGHNEQFF. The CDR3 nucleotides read TGTGCCAGCACATCCGCGGGAGGCCACAATGAGCAGTTCTTC. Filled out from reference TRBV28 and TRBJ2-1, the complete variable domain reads DVKVTQSSRYLVKRTGEKVFLECVQDMDHENMFWYRQDPGLGLRLIYFSYDVKMKEKGDIPEGYSVSREKKERFSLILESASTNQTSMYLCASTSAGGHNEQFFGPGTRLTVL.

The CDR3 DNA sequence: TGTGCCAGCAGCATGGGACAGTCGTCAACCTACGAGCAGTACTTC. Translation gives CASSMGQSSTYEQYF. The V gene is TRBV7-9, the J gene TRBJ2-7; 7 bases map to TRBD1. The CDR3 contains 15 residues. Germline-derived CDR1 and CDR2 are SEHNR and FQNEAQ (reference sequence). V dropped 5 bases and J dropped 2; count of bases not matched to a gene: 9.

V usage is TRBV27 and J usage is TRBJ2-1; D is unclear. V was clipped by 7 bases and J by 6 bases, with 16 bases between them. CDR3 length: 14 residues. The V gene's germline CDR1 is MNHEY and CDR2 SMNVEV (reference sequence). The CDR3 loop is CASTPGLASNEQFF. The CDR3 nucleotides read TGTGCCAGCACCCCTGGGTTAGCCTCCAATGAGCAGTTCTTC.

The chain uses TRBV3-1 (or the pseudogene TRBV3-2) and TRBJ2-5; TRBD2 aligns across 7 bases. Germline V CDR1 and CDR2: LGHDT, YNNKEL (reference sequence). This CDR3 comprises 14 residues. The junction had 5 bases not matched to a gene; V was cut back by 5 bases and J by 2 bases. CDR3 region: CASSWGGSQETQYF. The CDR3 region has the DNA TGTGCCAGCAGCTGGGGGGGTTCGCAAGAGACCCAGTACTTC.

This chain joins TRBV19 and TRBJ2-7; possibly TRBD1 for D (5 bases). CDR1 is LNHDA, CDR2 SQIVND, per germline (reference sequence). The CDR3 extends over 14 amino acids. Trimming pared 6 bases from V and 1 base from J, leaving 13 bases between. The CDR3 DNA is TGTGCCAGTAGGACGGGCAGGGAATCCTACGAGCAGTACTTC. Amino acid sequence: CASRTGRESYEQYF.